Listed below are T cell receptor beta chains from one sample, sequenced in a study of T cell responses to AZD1222 COVID-19 vaccine. The table came from immunoSEQ multiplex PCR; TCRdb's copy has only in-frame clones and leaves some out. The data show more than 95,000 clones, approximately 90% seen once. The sequenced sample was peripheral blood, obtained 28 days after the second AZD1222 dose. These receptors were collected from an adult who received the AZD1222 COVID-19 vaccine. The CDR3 runs from the conserved cysteine through the conserved F or W. The order of the fields is CDR3 protein, V gene, D gene. A D gene is named only where the DNA matches it firmly.

CASSVDRVVNEQYF TRBV9 .
CASSLDSNEKLFF TRBV5-6 .
CASSLGKGRTEAFF TRBV11-3 .
CASSYSAGSGQPQHF TRBV6-2/TRBV6-3 .
CASSIEDRGPGELFF TRBV19 TRBD1
CAWSLTSAGYGYTF TRBV30 .
CASSEGGRANYGYTF TRBV28 TRBD1
CASTRGGYTEAFF TRBV5-5 .
CASSFEGTGYTF TRBV12-3/TRBV12-4 .
CASSVSGTSNQPQHF TRBV9 .
CASSPLMSGGEGTEAFF TRBV5-1 TRBD1
CAWSVGGAEAFF TRBV30 .
CASSIRGAKREQYF TRBV19 .
CASSAQAGNEQFF TRBV11-3 TRBD2
CASSLEGPTYEQYF TRBV28 .
CASRPNEGLMNEQFF TRBV19 .
CASSPGLASADTQYF TRBV13 TRBD2
CASRQTSGDSYEQYF TRBV6-5 TRBD2
CASSQDDTGRQPQHF TRBV4-1 .
CASSSRAGPSYEQYF TRBV27 TRBD2
CASSQVANEQFF TRBV11-3 .
CAITATQGAHLYGYTF TRBV10-3 TRBD1
CASSLVWGPNQPQHF TRBV7-2 .
CASSDSHDGGGTTGELFF TRBV6-4 TRBD2
CASSETGADSGNTIYF TRBV6-1 TRBD1
CASSGHISGELFF TRBV11-2 .
CASSLLGEETDTQYF TRBV7-7 .
CASSLDNRAFPFYGYTF TRBV7-3 .
CSASPGNYGYTF TRBV20-1 .
CASSVYGSPNSPLHF TRBV2 .
CASSLRISLYEQYF TRBV28 .
CASSIDPRQSRAFF TRBV19 .
CASSPPWNWRSNSPLHF TRBV28 .
CASSLMGQPQHF TRBV28 .
CASSEVDITIYF TRBV2 .
CASSFLGDTDTQYF TRBV28 .
CASSSTTITAATAEQYF TRBV6-2/TRBV6-3 .
CASSLAEGRTYGYTF TRBV5-1 .
CATSRDRYEEPF TRBV15 .
CASSLPMGELFF TRBV28 .
CASSQDGGTNTGELFF TRBV4-3 .